Presented here are 26 T cell receptor beta chains from one specimen sequenced in a study of CD8 T cells in ankylosing spondylitis. Via MiXCR, TCRdb re-called the 5' RACE reads, giving one row per CDR3 protein. The sample lists hundreds of thousands of distinct CDR3 sequences; 20% were seen once. The sample comprised blood, either unsorted or a sorted T cell fraction (not recorded which). The receptors stem from a male donor with ankylosing spondylitis or in good health (not recorded which).

This clonotype was detected many times. This sequence joins TRBV11-2 and TRBJ2-7; D could derive from TRBD1 or TRBD2 (6 bases each). V lost 3 bases to trimming and J lost 2 bases, with 14 bases between them. The CDR3 contains 15 residues. The germline V gene encodes CDR1 SGHAT and CDR2 FQNNGV. The CDR3 is CASSFTEGGPYEQYV. CDR3 DNA sequence: TGTGCCAGCAGCTTTACCGAGGGGGGCCCCTACGAGCAGTACGTC.

There are many counts of this clonotype. The chain joins TRBV6-4 to TRBJ1-5; D is ambiguous. The germline V gene encodes CDR1 MRHNA and CDR2 SNTAGT. The V end lost 3 bases, the J end lost 7 bases, and 16 bases lay between the germline ends. The CDR3 extends over 15 amino acids. The DNA of the CDR3 is TGTGCCAGCAGTGAGCTGGCCGGACCGGGACAGCCCCAGCATTTT. This gives the protein CASSELAGPGQPQHF.

This clonotype was picked up one time. The chain combines TRBV6-1 with TRBJ2-2; a possible D gene is TRBD2 (7 bases). The CDR3 sequence is 15 residues long. V was pared by 8 bases and J by 2 bases, with 15 bases between. Germline loops: CDR1 MNHNS, CDR2 SASEGT. DNA for the CDR3: TGTGCCAGCCGAAGCGGGACACCTAACACCGGGGAGCTGTTTTTT. Translating gives CASRSGTPNTGELFF.

This chain joins TRBV4-1 and TRBJ1-2; 9 bases align to TRBD1. V dropped 3 bases and J dropped 3; count of bases not matched to a gene: 11. CDR1 is MGHRA and CDR2 is YSYEKL in the germline V gene. The CDR3 spans 17 residues. The CDR3, as DNA: TGCGCCAGCAGCCACCCGATTGGGACAGGGAGTGACTATGGCTACACCTTC. It is translated as CASSHPIGTGSDYGYTF.

This clonotype has a handful of counts. The chain couples TRBV4-1 to TRBJ2-3; tentatively, D is TRBD1 (6 bases). V lost 6 bases and J lost 2, with 12 bases in between. CDR1 and CDR2 from the germline V gene are MGHRA and YSYEKL. The CDR3 loop spans 14 amino acids. CDR3 bases: TGCGCCAGCAGACCTACAGGGTCCACAGATACGCAGTATTTT. Translating gives CASRPTGSTDTQYF.

Ten or more counts support this clonotype. The DNA for the CDR3 is TGTGCCAGCAGTGGGTTGCATGGTGGAAACACCATATATTTT. It yields the protein CASSGLHGGNTIYF. J is TRBJ1-3 and V is TRBV6-1; no firm D call. CDR1 and CDR2 (germline): MNHNS, SASEGT. Trimming pared 4 bases from V and 3 bases from J, leaving 10 bases between. The CDR3 length is 14 residues.

Only a few counts were recorded for this clonotype. The gene calls are TRBV11-2 and TRBJ2-3, with D maybe TRBD2 (6 bases). Germline V lookup: CDR1 SGHAT, CDR2 FQNNGV. V was cut by 5 bases and J by 3 bases, with 12 bases left in between. The CDR3 loop spans 14 amino acids. CDR3 nucleotides: TGTGCCAGCAGCGCCGGGACTCCTACAGATACGCAGTATTTT. Encoded protein: CASSAGTPTDTQYF.

In DNA form, the CDR3 reads TGCAGTGCTAGAGTAGCGGGAGGTCCCTACGAGCAGTACGTC. Protein sequence: CSARVAGGPYEQYV. V gene TRBV20-1 combines with J gene TRBJ2-7; 10 positions match TRBD2. The junction had 2 bases not matched to a gene; V was cut back by 1 base and J by 2 bases. Germline CDR1 DFQATT, CDR2 SNEGSKA (reference sequence). The CDR3 has 14 amino acids.

CDR3 nucleotide sequence: TGTGCCAGCAGCTTAGAAATCCTAGCGGGAGTTAATGAGCAGTTCTTC. Residues: CASSLEILAGVNEQFF. The chain is built from TRBV7-8 and TRBJ2-1, with 10 nucleotides matching TRBD2. This CDR3 is built from 16 residues. CDR1 is SGHVS, CDR2 FQNEAQ, per germline. V shed 1 base and J 7 bases; nucleotides not matched to a gene: 7.

The chain carries TRBV12-3 or TRBV12-4 and TRBJ1-5, with no clear D. The CDR3 loop spans 11 amino acids. The V gene lost 1 base and the J gene lost 8 bases, with 3 bases spanning the gap. The CDR3 loop reads CASSLGEPQHF. In nucleotides, the CDR3 is TGTGCCAGCAGTTTAGGGGAGCCCCAGCATTTT.

This clonotype has just one count. J is TRBJ2-2 and V is TRBV10-3, with D perhaps TRBD2 (7 bases). CDR3 size: 15 residues. The germline V gene has CDR1 ENHRY and CDR2 SYGVKD. Trimming took off 6 bases at V and 5 bases at J, with 16 bases between the two ends. The CDR3 nucleotides are TGTGCCATCAGGGGAGGGGGGCCGCCTACCGGGGAGCTGTTTTTT. Amino acid sequence: CAIRGGGPPTGELFF.

In its sample, this clonotype was seen a few times. The gene calls are TRBV6-1 and TRBJ2-3, with D maybe TRBD2 (5 bases). CDR3 size: 13 residues. The V and J ends lost 8 bases and 0 bases respectively, with 9 bases between them. Germline CDR1 reads MNHNS; CDR2 reads SASEGT. This chain's CDR3 is CASEGSSTDTQYF. The CDR3 DNA sequence: TGTGCCAGCGAGGGCTCTAGCACAGATACGCAGTATTTT.

This clonotype was seen a handful of times. V and J are TRBV20-1 and TRBJ1-1; D is undetermined. V shed 5 bases and J shed 0 bases, with 10 bases lying between them. CDR1 and CDR2 (germline): DFQATT, SNEGSKA (reference sequence). The length of the CDR3 is 13 residues. CDR3 sequence: CSAPRAMNTEAFF. In DNA form, the CDR3 reads TGCAGTGCTCCAAGAGCCATGAACACTGAAGCTTTCTTT.

In this sample, this clonotype turned up many times. The chain couples TRBV20-1 to TRBJ2-3, with 7 bases aligning to TRBD2. CDR3 length: 15 residues. From germline, CDR1 is DFQATT and CDR2 SNEGSKA (reference sequence). The trim removed 3 bases at V and 0 bases at J, leaving 6 bases unmatched. The CDR3: CSARRLAPSTDTQYF. The CDR3 DNA follows: TGCAGTGCTAGGAGACTAGCCCCTAGCACAGATACGCAGTATTTT.

The rearrangement links TRBV6-2 or TRBV6-3 to TRBJ1-5; unclear D gene. Trimming shortened V by 5 bases and J by 0 bases, and 11 bases separated the two germline ends. CDR1 MNHEY and CDR2 SVGEGT come from the germline V gene. The CDR3 covers 15 residues. CDR3 in amino acids: CASSAGRFSNQPQHF. The CDR3 DNA reads TGTGCCAGCAGTGCCGGACGGTTTAGCAATCAGCCCCAGCATTTT.

The chain joins TRBV20-1 to TRBJ2-7; 10 bases fit TRBD2. Losses at the gene ends were 3 bases for V and 2 bases for J; bases not matched to a gene: 1. The germline V gene has CDR1 DFQATT and CDR2 SNEGSKA (reference sequence). The length of the CDR3 is 13 residues. The CDR3 reads CSARSGRAYEQYV. The CDR3 DNA follows: TGCAGTGCTAGGAGCGGGAGGGCCTACGAGCAGTACGTC.

This clonotype was observed a few times. The chain carries TRBV5-5 and TRBJ2-5; D unclear. CDR3 length: 15 residues. The V end was cut by 0 bases, the J end by 7 bases, with 16 bases between. Germline CDR1 is SGHKS and CDR2 is YYEKEE (reference sequence). The CDR3 spells CASSLESATPWTQYF. CDR3 bases: TGTGCCAGCAGCTTGGAGAGTGCGACCCCATGGACCCAGTACTTC.

The V call is TRBV27, the J call TRBJ1-4; D is unclear. V lost 6 bases, J lost 8 bases, and 13 bases lay in between. This CDR3 region has 13 residues. CDR1 is MNHEY, CDR2 SMNVEV, per germline (reference sequence). The CDR3 nucleotides read TGTGCCAGCAGATCACTCGGGCGGGAAAAACTGTTTTTT. Protein: CASRSLGREKLFF. Using reference TRBV27 and TRBJ1-4 for the parts outside the CDR3, the full variable domain is EAQVTQNPRYLITVTGKKLTVTCSQNMNHEYMSWYRQDPGLGLRQIYYSMNVEVTDKGDVPEGYKVSRKEKRNFPLILESPSPNQTSLYFCASRSLGREKLFFGSGTQLSVL.

This chain connects TRBV4-1 to TRBJ1-5; unclear D gene. The CDR3 covers 17 residues. In germline, CDR1 is MGHRA, CDR2 YSYEKL. V dropped 0 bases and J dropped 2 bases, with 14 bases sitting between them. The CDR3 DNA reads as TGCGCCAGCAGCCAAGATCTTTCGGGGATTGGCAATCAGCCCCAGCATTTT. Translated, it gives CASSQDLSGIGNQPQHF.

The chain links TRBV20-1 to TRBJ2-5; 16 nucleotides align to TRBD2. This CDR3 is built from 17 residues. Germline values: CDR1 DFQATT, CDR2 SNEGSKA (reference sequence). Trimming at V came to 0 bases and at J to 5 bases, leaving 6 bases not matched to a gene. The CDR3 DNA reads as TGCAGTGCTAGAGATCGAGCGGGACTAGCGGGAGGGGAGACCCAGTACTTC. Translated, it gives CSARDRAGLAGGETQYF.

This clonotype was picked up one time. One base away lies a much larger clone, so this may be a sequencing read error. The rearrangement uses TRBV5-1 and TRBJ1-1; D is unresolved. The CDR3 has 15 amino acids. Between the trimmed V and J ends, which lost 0 bases and 4 bases, there was a span of 13 bases. Germline V gene sequence: CDR1 SGHRS, CDR2 YFSETQ. CDR3 protein: CASSLAPGWATEAFF. The CDR3 DNA is TGCGCCAGCAGCTTGGCGCCGGGCTGGGCCACTGAAGCTTTCTTT. Together with reference TRBV5-1 and TRBJ1-1, the CDR3 gives the full variable domain: KAGVTQTPRYLIKTRGQQVTLSCSPISGHRSVSWYQQTPGQGLQFLFEYFSETQRNKGNFPGRFSGRQFSNSRSEMNVSTLELGDSALYLCASSLAPGWATEAFFGQGTRLTVV.

This clonotype was counted many times. The V call is TRBV5-1, the J call TRBJ2-1, with a weak D call TRBD2 (5 bases). Germline assignment: CDR1 SGHRS and CDR2 YFSETQ. V was cut by 0 bases and J by 8 bases, with 18 bases left in between. The CDR3 spans 16 residues. The CDR3 loop is CASSLVRALGLDEQFF. The CDR3, as DNA: TGCGCCAGCAGCTTGGTAAGGGCTTTAGGACTCGATGAGCAGTTCTTC.

Many counts were recorded for this clonotype. The CDR3 reads CSARDVGSTDTQYF. As DNA, the CDR3 is TGCAGTGCTAGAGATGTGGGGAGCACAGATACGCAGTATTTT. The V gene is TRBV20-1, the J gene TRBJ2-3; D gene unclear. V lost 0 bases and J lost 0, with 7 bases in between. The length of the CDR3 is 14 residues. Looked up from germline, CDR1 is DFQATT and CDR2 is SNEGSKA (reference sequence).

V and J are TRBV5-1 and TRBJ2-2, with no clear D. This CDR3 comprises 13 residues. The V and J ends lost 0 bases and 6 bases respectively, with 6 bases between them. Germline V gene sequence: CDR1 SGHRS, CDR2 YFSETQ. The CDR3 region has the DNA TGCGCCAGCAGCTTGGAGAAAGCCGGGGAGCTGTTTTTT. Translating gives CASSLEKAGELFF.

This clonotype was observed a few times. This chain joins TRBV6-1 and TRBJ2-3; tentatively, D is TRBD1 (6 bases). V was pared by 2 bases and J by 11 bases, with 11 bases between. Germline CDR1 MNHNS, CDR2 SASEGT. CDR3 length: 12 amino acids. The CDR3 sequence is CASSEYGQRQYF. The CDR3 DNA reads as TGTGCCAGCAGTGAATACGGACAGCGGCAGTATTTT.

This clonotype appeared a few times. The chain employs TRBV20-1 and TRBJ2-5; perhaps TRBD2 as D (6 bases). V shed 6 bases and J shed 5 bases, with 16 bases lying between them. The CDR3 extends over 13 amino acids. The germline V gene encodes CDR1 DFQATT and CDR2 SNEGSKA (reference sequence). CDR3 protein: CSAVSGAPETQYF. Here the CDR3 DNA reads TGCAGTGCCGTTAGCGGAGCCCCCGAGACCCAGTACTTC.